The 7 T cell receptor beta chains in this list originate from one sample, sequenced in a study of blood T cell repertoires in COVID-19. The protocol was immunoSEQ multiplex PCR, while the TCRdb copy is restricted to in-frame clones and leaves out a portion. Among about 140,000 clones, over 65% were seen once, and the ten largest hold approximately 15%. The sequenced material came from peripheral blood. These receptors all stem from a man between 50 and 59 years old with acute or convalescent COVID-19.

V usage is TRBV5-1 and J usage is TRBJ2-1; 13 bases are a match to TRBD2. J gave up 6 bases and V 4 bases, and 4 bases lay outside the gene matches. Germline CDR1 reads SGHRS; CDR2 reads YFSETQ. The CDR3 loop spans 15 amino acids. The CDR3 nucleotides read TGCGCCAGCAGCATACTAGCGGGGGGGCTCAATGAGCAGTTCTTC. Translating it yields CASSILAGGLNEQFF.

This chain joins TRBV19 and TRBJ1-2; 12 nucleotides match TRBD1. Germline CDR1 reads LNHDA; CDR2 reads SQIVND (reference sequence). With V trimmed by 5 bases and J by 7 bases, 14 bases remained unmatched. The CDR3 spans 17 residues. This CDR3 reads CASSGERRDRGPGGYTF. The CDR3 DNA reads as TGTGCCAGTAGTGGGGAGAGGAGGGACAGGGGGCCTGGTGGCTACACCTTC.

The V and J genes are TRBV7-9 and TRBJ1-1, with a weak D call TRBD1 (6 bases). CDR3 length: 18 amino acids. Germline V CDR1 and CDR2: SEHNR, FQNEAQ (reference sequence). V dropped 4 bases and J dropped 4 bases, with 25 bases sitting between them. CDR3 sequence (DNA): TGTGCCAGCAGCTCACCTAACGGGGGGGCGAGTGTGACCACTGAAGCTTTCTTT. It codes for CASSSPNGGASVTTEAFF.

This clone has at least ten counts. This rearrangement joins TRBV15 to TRBJ2-3, with 8 bases fitting TRBD2. The ends lost 0 bases at V and 1 base at J; junction bases unmatched: 0. The CDR3 has 15 amino acids. The germline V gene encodes CDR1 LNHNV and CDR2 YYDKDF (reference sequence). DNA for the CDR3: TGTGCCACCAGCAGAGATAGCGGGGGCACAGATACGCAGTATTTT. Encoded protein: CATSRDSGGTDTQYF.

There are many counts of this clone. Written as DNA, the CDR3 is TGCGCCAGCAGCCTCCTTGGTTTGGGGGGTGGACGTACGCAGTATTTT. This encodes CASSLLGLGGGRTQYF. The V gene is TRBV5-1, the J gene TRBJ2-3; weak D call: TRBD2 (6 bases). Germline V lookup: CDR1 SGHRS, CDR2 YFSETQ. V was pared by 4 bases and J by 8 bases, with 23 bases between. The CDR3 loop spans 16 amino acids. Looking up the rest from reference TRBV5-1 and TRBJ2-3 gives the full variable domain: KAGVTQTPRYLIKTRGQQVTLSCSPISGHRSVSWYQQTPGQGLQFLFEYFSETQRNKGNFPGRFSGRQFSNSRSEMNVSTLELGDSALYLCASSLLGLGGGRTQYFGPGTRLTVL.

On this clone: This sample includes further DNA sequences coding for the same CDR3. V and J are TRBV29-1 and TRBJ1-1; tentatively, D is TRBD1 (6 bases). CDR1 and CDR2 (germline): SQVTM, ANQGSEA. The CDR3 is 11 residues long. V lost 8 bases, J lost 6 bases, and 13 bases lay in between. The chain's CDR3 is CSSQQGSEAFF. The CDR3 region has the DNA TGCAGCTCCCAACAGGGTTCTGAAGCTTTCTTT.

V and J are TRBV4-2 and TRBJ2-7; TRBD2 might be the D (6 bases). The length of the CDR3 is 14 residues. V was clipped by 0 bases and J by 6 bases, with 12 bases between them. Per the germline V gene, CDR1 is LGHNA and CDR2 is YNFKEQ. CDR3 sequence: CASSQEGLASEQYF. The DNA of the CDR3 is TGTGCCAGCAGCCAAGAGGGCCTAGCGAGCGAGCAGTACTTC.